These T cell receptor beta chains were read from a single sample in a study of CD8 T cells in ankylosing spondylitis. MiXCR was run by TCRdb on the 5' RACE reads, yielding one entry per CDR3 protein. The sample lists roughly 400,000 distinct CDR3 sequences; around 22% were seen once. Sequenced sample: blood, either unsorted or a sorted T cell fraction (not recorded which). All receptors come from a male donor with ankylosing spondylitis. The conserved cysteine and the conserved F or W are not part of the CDR3 here. Each record gives: clone size, V gene, J gene, D gene, CDR3 protein. A D gene is named only where the DNA matches it firmly. The listing skips clone size in some rows; elsewhere it reads once, few, many or a size class.

NA	TRBV29-1	TRBJ2-3	NA	SVDPASTDTQY
NA	TRBV7-3	TRBJ2-1	TRBD1	ASSSGQGVGDNEQF
few	TRBV12-3/TRBV12-4	TRBJ2-1	TRBD2	ASSSRTSGYNEQF
NA	TRBV14	TRBJ1-6	NA	ASSQNHGVGRWYNFSPLH
NA	TRBV3-1	TRBJ2-7	TRBD2	ASSHVLTSGYEQY
many	TRBV29-1	TRBJ2-7	TRBD2	SVQTSGNSEQY
NA	TRBV7-3	TRBJ2-5	NA	ASSLSGRGEETQY
NA	TRBV7-2	TRBJ1-4	NA	ASSLRWSGVGEKLF
NA	TRBV21-1	TRBJ2-4	NA	ASSNPLAGGAKNIQY
NA	TRBV7-6	TRBJ1-6	NA	ASRVRLSYNSPLH